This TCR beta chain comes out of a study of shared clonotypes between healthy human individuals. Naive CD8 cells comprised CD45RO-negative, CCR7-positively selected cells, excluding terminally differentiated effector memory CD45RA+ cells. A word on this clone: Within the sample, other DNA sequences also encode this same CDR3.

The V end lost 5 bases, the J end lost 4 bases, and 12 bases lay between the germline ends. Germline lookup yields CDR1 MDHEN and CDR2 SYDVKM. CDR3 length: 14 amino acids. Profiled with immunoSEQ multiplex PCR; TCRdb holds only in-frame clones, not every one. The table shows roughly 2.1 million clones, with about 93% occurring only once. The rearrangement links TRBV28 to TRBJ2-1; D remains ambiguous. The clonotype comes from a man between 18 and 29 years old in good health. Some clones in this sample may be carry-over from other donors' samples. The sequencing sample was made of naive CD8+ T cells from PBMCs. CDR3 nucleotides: TGTGCCAGCAGTCCTACCAGTCCTTACAATGAGCAGTTCTTC. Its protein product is CASSPTSPYNEQFF.